One and the same sample provided the 30 T cell receptor beta chains below, sequenced in a study of regulatory T cells in long-lasting Graves disease. The time point here: persistent/refractory GD, antithyroid drugs over 5 years with positive TRAb. TCR sequences were obtained from RNA taken from PBMCs. Researchers made TCR beta libraries by using iRepertoire HTBI primers and running Arm-PCR on CDR3 regions. A single record per CDR3 protein comes from TCRdb applying MiXCR to the multiplex PCR reads. The repertoire includes more than 350,000 distinct CDR3 sequences, roughly a fifth of them detected once, and approximately 14% sits in the top ten. The sequenced sample was peripheral blood mononuclear cells (PBMCs), obtained when the disease was refractory, from a patient treated with antithyroid drugs. The receptors shown here come from a female donor with Graves disease.

DNA of the CDR3: TGCGCCAGCAGCTTGTGGTACGAGAACCCTAACAATGAGCAGTTCTTC. Amino acids: CASSLWYENPNNEQFF. The chain is built from TRBV5-1 and TRBJ2-1; no clear D gene. Germline loops: CDR1 SGHRS, CDR2 YFSETQ. CDR3 length: 16 residues. V lost 1 base, J lost 5 bases, and 16 bases lay in between. The full variable domain, rest sourced from reference TRBV5-1 and TRBJ2-1, is KAGVTQTPRYLIKTRGQQVTLSCSPISGHRSVSWYQQTPGQGLQFLFEYFSETQRNKGNFPGRFSGRQFSNSRSEMNVSTLELGDSALYLCASSLWYENPNNEQFFGPGTRLTVL.

With respect to this clonotype: The junction differs from germline at one of its ends, possibly a read error. The chain has TRBV20-1 and TRBJ2-2, with 14 bases matching TRBD2. This CDR3 has 14 amino acids. CDR1 and CDR2 from the germline V gene are DFQATT and SNEGSKA (reference sequence). CDR3 sequence: CSARGTSGRRELSF. The CDR3 DNA follows: TGCAGTGCTAGAGGGACTAGCGGGAGGCGGGAGCTGTCTTTT.

The CDR3: CASSNRAVNTEAFF. CDR3 in DNA: TGTGCCAGCTCGAACCGGGCAGTTAACACTGAAGCTTTCTTT. The V and J genes are TRBV18 and TRBJ1-1; D remains unclear. The CDR3 is 14 amino acids. The ends were cut back, 6 bases at V and 2 bases at J, with 13 bases in the middle. CDR1 and CDR2 from the germline V gene are KGHSH and LQKENI.

V is TRBV20-1 and J is TRBJ2-3; TRBD2 matches 11 bases. Germline V gene lookup returns CDR1 DFQATT and CDR2 SNEGSKA (reference sequence). With V trimmed by 3 bases and J by 6 bases, 5 bases remained unmatched. This CDR3 comprises 14 residues. CDR3 residues: CSASALAGGDTQYF. The CDR3 coding sequence is TGCAGTGCTAGTGCCCTAGCGGGAGGTGATACGCAGTATTTT.

This clonotype was seen a few times. The CDR3 bases are TGCGCCAGCAGCCAAGAGGGATCCAACCAGCAGTACTTC. Translating gives CASSQEGSNQQYF. The chain uses TRBV4-1 and TRBJ2-7, with no clear D. V was clipped by 0 bases and J by 8 bases, with 11 bases between them. Germline lookup yields CDR1 MGHRA and CDR2 YSYEKL. The length of the CDR3 is 13 residues.

This clonotype came up once. This may come from a read error, since a much larger clone is one base off. The rearrangement joins TRBV28 to TRBJ2-7; D may be TRBD2 (6 bases). Germline V CDR1 and CDR2: MDHEN, SYDVKM. With 3 bases removed from V and 3 bases from J, the gap between germline ends came to 12 bases. The CDR3 is made up of 14 amino acids. CDR3 protein: CASSFSGGNYEQYF. CDR3 bases: TGTGCCAGCAGTTTCAGCGGAGGGAACTACGAGCAGTACTTC.

In its sample, this clonotype was seen a few times. J is TRBJ2-7 and V is TRBV3-1, with TRBD2 identical over 8 bases. The germline V gene encodes CDR1 LGHDT and CDR2 YNNKEL (reference sequence). This CDR3 has 19 residues. Trimming at V came to 0 bases and at J to 3 bases, leaving 16 bases not matched to a gene. The CDR3 sequence: CASSQDMWLAGTVGYEQYF. The DNA for the CDR3 is TGTGCCAGCAGCCAAGATATGTGGCTAGCGGGTACGGTGGGCTACGAGCAGTACTTC.

This clonotype was detected many times. DNA of the CDR3: TGTGCCAGCAGCTCTGAACCGGCAGGGGTAGACGGTGATGGCTACACCTTC. Residues: CASSSEPAGVDGDGYTF. The V gene is TRBV7-8, the J gene TRBJ1-2, with D maybe TRBD1 (6 bases). CDR1 is SGHVS and CDR2 is FQNEAQ in the germline V gene. Trimming shortened V by 4 bases and J by 6 bases, and 24 bases separated the two germline ends. The CDR3 contains 17 residues.

In its sample, this clonotype was seen a few times. V usage is TRBV4-2 and J usage is TRBJ2-5; 8 nucleotides line up with TRBD2. The V and J ends lost 4 bases and 5 bases, in that order; junction bases with no gene match: 18. The CDR3 has 18 amino acids. Germline CDR1 is LGHNA and CDR2 is YNFKEQ. The CDR3 region is CASSPTGRRRASGETQYF. The CDR3 nucleotides are TGTGCCAGCAGCCCTACAGGCCGTCGAAGGGCTAGCGGGGAGACCCAGTACTTC.

In its sample, this clonotype was seen many times. The rearrangement uses TRBV11-2 and TRBJ2-7, with 9 bases identical to TRBD2. Germline loops: CDR1 SGHAT, CDR2 FQNNGV. The CDR3 runs 15 residues. V lost 3 bases and J lost 4; bases outside the gene matches: 7. The CDR3 DNA reads as TGTGCCAGCAGCTTGTTTGCGGGAGGGCCTTACGAGCAGTACTTC. It encodes CASSLFAGGPYEQYF.

This clonotype came up a few times. The CDR3 region is CASIGVRAFF. The CDR3 DNA is TGTGCCAGCATCGGGGTTCGAGCTTTCTTT. The gene calls are TRBV6-1 and TRBJ1-1; D gene ambiguous. Trimming shortened V by 7 bases and J by 10 bases, and 10 bases separated the two germline ends. Germline V gene data show CDR1 as MNHNS and CDR2 as SASEGT. The CDR3 is made up of 10 amino acids.

J is TRBJ2-7 and V is TRBV4-1; 7 bases map to TRBD2. The germline CDR1 and CDR2 sequences are MGHRA and YSYEKL. The CDR3 runs to 17 residues. Losses at the gene ends were 0 bases for V and 3 bases for J; bases not matched to a gene: 11. As DNA, the CDR3 is TGCGCCAGCAGCCAAGATGGTGGAGCGGGGTATTACTACGAGCAGTACTTC. It encodes CASSQDGGAGYYYEQYF.

The chain links TRBV15 to TRBJ1-1; D unclear. Between the trimmed V and J ends, which lost 0 bases and 6 bases, there was a span of 5 bases. CDR3 length: 12 residues. The germline gives CDR1 LNHNV, CDR2 YYDKDF (reference sequence). This CDR3 reads CATSRDGAEAFF. For the CDR3, the DNA is TGTGCCACCAGCAGAGACGGGGCTGAAGCTTTCTTT.

This clonotype occurred many times. This chain connects TRBV28 to TRBJ2-5, with a possible D match to TRBD2 (5 bases). This CDR3 has 15 residues. CDR1 MDHEN and CDR2 SYDVKM come from the germline V gene. The V end was cut by 6 bases, the J end by 3 bases, with 17 bases between. The DNA for the CDR3 is TGTGCCAGCAGCCCCCTGCTACGGGGAAAAGAGACCCAGTACTTC. Amino acid sequence: CASSPLLRGKETQYF.

This chain links TRBV7-2 with TRBJ1-6; 10 bases align to TRBD1. Germline CDR1 SGHTA, CDR2 FQGNSA. The CDR3 is 17 residues long. V lost 8 bases and J lost 5; bases outside the gene matches: 12. The CDR3 nucleotides read TGTGCCAGCTCACCAAGACAGGGGGCGACGGATAATTCACCCCTCCACTTT. This translates into CASSPRQGATDNSPLHF.

This chain joins TRBV24-1 and TRBJ2-4; D ambiguous. The CDR3 contains 12 residues. CDR1 KGHDR and CDR2 SFDVKD come from the germline V gene. Trimming removed 5 bases at V and 8 bases at J, with 9 bases between. CDR3 sequence: CATSGWEDIQYF. The DNA for the CDR3 is TGTGCCACCAGTGGTTGGGAAGACATTCAGTACTTC.

As concerns this clonotype: Since a far larger clone is one base different, this is likely a read error. This chain links TRBV6-1 with TRBJ2-7, with 8 bases fitting TRBD2. Germline V CDR1 and CDR2: MNHNS, SASEGT. This CDR3 is 15 amino acids long. This CDR3 reads CASSDSTSGYYGQYF. In DNA form, the CDR3 reads TGTGCCAGCAGCGACTCTACTAGCGGCTACTACGGGCAGTACTTC.

Concerning this clonotype itself: Possible read error: a much larger clone is one base away. The rearrangement uses TRBV7-9 and TRBJ1-1; a possible D gene is TRBD1 (5 bases). The CDR3 length is 15 residues. Trimming cost V 2 bases and J 1 base, with 11 bases left between them. Germline V CDR1 and CDR2: SEHNR, FQNEAQ (reference sequence). The CDR3 nucleotides read TGTGCCAGCAGCTTAAGTGGGGCAGGGAACACTGAAGCTTTCTTT. Protein: CASSLSGAGNTEAFF.

The chain combines TRBV10-3 with TRBJ1-3, with 7 bases aligning to TRBD1. There are 14 residues in the CDR3. Germline V CDR1 and CDR2: ENHRY, SYGVKD. V trimming: 11 bases; J trimming: 2 bases; junction bases outside the gene matches: 9. The CDR3 reads CASYRGQTGNTIYF. For the CDR3, the DNA is TGTGCCTCCTACAGGGGACAAACTGGAAACACCATATATTTT.

Worth noting for this clonotype: This sequence may be a read error, since a much larger clone differs from it by one base. V and J are TRBV2 and TRBJ2-5; D may be TRBD1 (7 bases). The CDR3 is 16 residues long. Germline V gives CDR1 SNHLY, CDR2 FYNNEI. The CDR3 region has the DNA TGTGCCAGCAGTGAATGGAGGGGGACAGTCCAAAAGACCCAGTACTTC. Amino acids: CASSEWRGTVQKTQYF.

The table lists this clonotype with many counts. This sequence joins TRBV24-1 and TRBJ2-7, with 8 bases fitting TRBD1. V shed 6 bases and J 5 bases; nucleotides not matched to a gene: 11. Looked up from germline, CDR1 is KGHDR and CDR2 is SFDVKD. There are 15 residues in the CDR3. The CDR3 DNA is TGTGCCACCAGTTTATCCGGGACAGGAGGGAACGAGCAGTACTTC. Translating it yields CATSLSGTGGNEQYF.

J is TRBJ1-2 and V is TRBV28, with 10 bases identical to TRBD1. Germline V gene sequence: CDR1 MDHEN, CDR2 SYDVKM. V dropped 6 bases and J dropped 7; count of bases not matched to a gene: 11. The CDR3 totals 15 residues. CDR3 in DNA: TGTGCCAGCAGCCAAGTCCCGGGACAGGGGCTTGGCTACACCTTC. This encodes CASSQVPGQGLGYTF.

The rearrangement joins TRBV6-5 to TRBJ2-5; 9 bases align to TRBD2. In germline, CDR1 is MNHEY, CDR2 SVGAGI. The V segment lost 0 bases and the J segment 4 bases; nucleotides outside the gene matches: 18. The CDR3 spans 20 residues. CDR3 sequence: CASSYSGHRGVSGRGETQYF. In nucleotides, the CDR3 is TGTGCCAGCAGTTACTCGGGACACAGGGGCGTTAGCGGGAGAGGAGAGACCCAGTACTTC.

This clonotype appeared many times. The chain is built from TRBV20-1 and TRBJ2-7; 7 nucleotides align to TRBD2. Germline V gene sequence: CDR1 DFQATT, CDR2 SNEGSKA (reference sequence). V trimming: 0 bases; J trimming: 2 bases; junction bases outside the gene matches: 10. The CDR3 sequence is 16 residues long. CDR3 region: CSAREAAGALPYEQYF. For the CDR3, the DNA is TGCAGTGCTAGAGAAGCGGCGGGAGCCCTGCCCTACGAGCAGTACTTC.

This clonotype was observed at least ten times. The J gene is TRBJ1-2, the V gene TRBV28, with 9 bases that match TRBD1. CDR3 length equals 15 residues. V shed 3 bases and J 6 bases; nucleotides not matched to a gene: 8. The V gene's germline CDR1 is MDHEN and CDR2 SYDVKM. For the CDR3, the DNA is TGTGCCAGCAGTTTGGAGACAGGGGGAGGAGATGGCTACACCTTC. Translating it yields CASSLETGGGDGYTF.

In its sample, this clonotype was seen a few times. V usage is TRBV12-3 or TRBV12-4 and J usage is TRBJ2-3, with 7 bases identical to TRBD2. The CDR3 length is 16 residues. After removal of 5 bases from V and 4 bases from J, the junction contained 12 bases not matched to a gene. CDR3 region: CASSPRLAGEADTQYF. In nucleotides, the CDR3 is TGTGCCAGCAGTCCCCGCTTGGCGGGAGAGGCAGATACGCAGTATTTT.

This clonotype was recorded a few times. One end of the junction fails to match germline, which may point to a read error. The chain is built from TRBV6-2 or TRBV6-3 and TRBJ2-5; tentative D call: TRBD2 (6 bases). There are 16 residues in the CDR3. CDR1 and CDR2 from the germline V gene are MNHEY and SVGEGT. CDR3 nucleotides: TGTGCCAGCACGCGAGTGAACCCCCTAGCGAAAGACACCCAGTACTTC. Translating it yields CASTRVNPLAKDTQYF.

CDR3 in DNA: TGCGCCAGCAGTGACTCGGGCGGGAGATCCTACGAGCAGTACTTC. It specifies CASSDSGGRSYEQYF. The chain has TRBV10-2 and TRBJ2-7, with 7 bases lining up with TRBD2. The junction had 6 bases not matched to a gene; V was cut back by 3 bases and J by 1 base. CDR1 is WSHSY and CDR2 is SAAADI in the germline V gene. The length of the CDR3 is 15 residues.

The table lists this clonotype with many counts. The chain carries TRBV6-5 and TRBJ2-2, with D maybe TRBD2 (6 bases). Germline V gene sequence: CDR1 MNHEY, CDR2 SVGAGI. Trimming took 0 bases from V and 7 from J, leaving 12 bases between them. The CDR3 runs to 15 residues. CDR3 DNA: TGTGCCAGCAGTTACTCTACTAGCTTGGGCGGGGAGCTGTTTTTT. Protein sequence: CASSYSTSLGGELFF.

This clonotype was counted between two and nine times. The CDR3 DNA is TGTGCCAGCAGCTCAACCACTCCGGGCGATGAGCAGTTCTTC. This translates into CASSSTTPGDEQFF. The rearrangement links TRBV7-2 to TRBJ2-1; D not resolved. The CDR3 runs 14 residues. From germline, CDR1 is SGHTA and CDR2 FQGNSA. Trimming took 4 bases from V and 8 from J, leaving 15 bases between them.